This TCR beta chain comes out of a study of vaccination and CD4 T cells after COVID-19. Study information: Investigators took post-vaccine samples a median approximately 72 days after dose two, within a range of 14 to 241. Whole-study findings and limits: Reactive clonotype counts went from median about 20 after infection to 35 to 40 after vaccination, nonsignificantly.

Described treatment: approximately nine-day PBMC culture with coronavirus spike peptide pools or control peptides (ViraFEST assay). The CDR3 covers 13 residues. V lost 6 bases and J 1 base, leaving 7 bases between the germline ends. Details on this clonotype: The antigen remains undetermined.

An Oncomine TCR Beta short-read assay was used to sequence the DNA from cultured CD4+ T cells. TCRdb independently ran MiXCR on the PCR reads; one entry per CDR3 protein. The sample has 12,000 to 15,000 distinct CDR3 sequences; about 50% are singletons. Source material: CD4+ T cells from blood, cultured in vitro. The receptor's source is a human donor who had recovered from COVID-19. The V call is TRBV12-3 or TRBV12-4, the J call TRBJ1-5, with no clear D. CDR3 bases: TGTGCCAGCAGCCTCACGAGCAATCAGCCCCAGCATTTT. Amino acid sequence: CASSLTSNQPQHF.